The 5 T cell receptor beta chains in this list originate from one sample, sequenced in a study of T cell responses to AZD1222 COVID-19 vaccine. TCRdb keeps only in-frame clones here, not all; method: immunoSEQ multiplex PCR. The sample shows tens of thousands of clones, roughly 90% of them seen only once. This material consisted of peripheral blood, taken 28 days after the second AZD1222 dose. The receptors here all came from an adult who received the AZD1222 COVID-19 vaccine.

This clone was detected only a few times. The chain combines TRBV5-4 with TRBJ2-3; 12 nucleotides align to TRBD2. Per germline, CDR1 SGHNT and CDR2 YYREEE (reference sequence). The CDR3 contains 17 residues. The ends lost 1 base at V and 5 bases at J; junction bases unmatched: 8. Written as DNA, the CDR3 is TGTGCCAGCAGCTTGCCTGGACTAGCGGGGAGGGAAGATACGCAGTATTTT. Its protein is CASSLPGLAGREDTQYF.

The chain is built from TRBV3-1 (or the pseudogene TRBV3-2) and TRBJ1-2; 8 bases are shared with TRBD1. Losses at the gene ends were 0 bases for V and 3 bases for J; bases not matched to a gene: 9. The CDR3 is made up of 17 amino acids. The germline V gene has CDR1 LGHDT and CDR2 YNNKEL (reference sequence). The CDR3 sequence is CASSQDSRGRNDYGYTF. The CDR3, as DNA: TGTGCCAGCAGCCAAGATTCCAGGGGGCGAAATGACTATGGCTACACCTTC.

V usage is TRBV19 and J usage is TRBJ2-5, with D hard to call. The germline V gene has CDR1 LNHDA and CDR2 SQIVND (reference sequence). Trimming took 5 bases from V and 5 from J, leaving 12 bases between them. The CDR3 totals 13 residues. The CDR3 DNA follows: TGTGCCAGTAGTCCATGGTCCCGGGAGACCCAGTACTTC. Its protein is CASSPWSRETQYF.

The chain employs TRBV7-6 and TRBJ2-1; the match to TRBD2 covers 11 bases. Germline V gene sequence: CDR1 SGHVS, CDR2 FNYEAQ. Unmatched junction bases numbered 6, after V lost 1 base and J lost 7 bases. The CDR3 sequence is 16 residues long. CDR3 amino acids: CASSLVAGGPENEQFF. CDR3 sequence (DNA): TGTGCCAGCAGCTTAGTAGCGGGGGGGCCGGAGAATGAGCAGTTCTTC.

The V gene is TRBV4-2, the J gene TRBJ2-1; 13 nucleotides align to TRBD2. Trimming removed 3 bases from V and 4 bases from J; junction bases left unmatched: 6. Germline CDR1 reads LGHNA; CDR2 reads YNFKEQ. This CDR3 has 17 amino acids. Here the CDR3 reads CASSQRTSGGLYNEQFF. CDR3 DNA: TGTGCCAGCAGCCAGAGGACTAGCGGGGGCCTATACAATGAGCAGTTCTTC.